The 18 T cell receptor beta chains in this list originate from one sample, sequenced in a study of cytomegalovirus exposure and HLA in healthy donors. The PCR was carried out with 60 Vbeta primers and 13 Jbeta primers. Generated by immunoSEQ multiplex PCR, the TCRdb table keeps only in-frame clones and is missing some. The table has 65,000 to 75,000 clones, approximately 67% seen once; the top ten hold 2% to 2.5%. Material for sequencing was PBMCs. These TCRs come from a woman aged 30 to 39 in good health and CMV-seronegative.

This clone was detected only once. V usage is TRBV6-6 and J usage is TRBJ1-1; the match to TRBD1 covers 12 bases. Germline CDR1 MNHNY, CDR2 SVGAGI (reference sequence). With V trimmed by 6 bases and J by 7 bases, 6 bases remained unmatched. This CDR3 has 14 amino acids. The CDR3 sequence: CASSRGQGAIEAFF. In nucleotides, the CDR3 is TGTGCCAGCAGCCGGGGACAGGGGGCGATTGAAGCTTTCTTT.

This chain joins TRBV7-2 and TRBJ1-2; TRBD1 matches at 9 bases. The CDR3 consists of 16 residues. Germline V CDR1 and CDR2: SGHTA, FQGNSA. The J segment lost 6 bases and the V segment lost 3 bases, leaving 11 bases of the junction unmatched. The CDR3: CASSFAPGTGSDGYTF. For the CDR3, the DNA is TGTGCCAGCAGCTTTGCCCCCGGGACAGGGTCTGATGGCTACACCTTC.

The gene calls are TRBV11-3 and TRBJ2-7; tentative D call: TRBD2 (6 bases). Trimming removed 4 bases at V and 4 bases at J, with 14 bases between. Germline loops: CDR1 SGHNT, CDR2 YENEEA. This CDR3 is built from 14 residues. This chain's CDR3 is CASSSGLTEYEQYF. In DNA form, the CDR3 reads TGTGCCAGCAGCTCTGGACTAACGGAGTACGAGCAGTACTTC.

This chain uses TRBV4-2 with TRBJ2-3; 8 positions agree with TRBD2. V was pared by 3 bases and J by 1 base, with 9 bases of the junction left unmatched. CDR1 LGHNA and CDR2 YNFKEQ come from the germline V gene. CDR3 length: 17 amino acids. In nucleotides, the CDR3 is TGTGCCAGCAGCCACTGGGGTACAGCGGGGGGCACAGATACGCAGTATTTT. As protein: CASSHWGTAGGTDTQYF.

On this clone itself: One junction end does not reproduce the germline sequence, and a read error may be involved. The chain employs TRBV7-9 and TRBJ2-5; D remains ambiguous. This CDR3 has 12 amino acids. Germline V gene sequence: CDR1 SEHNR, CDR2 FQNEAQ (reference sequence). CDR3 in amino acids: CSSSLSTETQYF. CDR3 DNA sequence: TGTTCCAGCAGCTTATCTACGGAGACCCAGTACTTC.

This chain connects TRBV28 to TRBJ1-6; 7 nucleotides match TRBD1. CDR1 is MDHEN and CDR2 is SYDVKM in the germline V gene. The junction had 6 bases not matched to a gene; V was cut back by 2 bases and J by 8 bases. This CDR3 is 15 amino acids long. CDR3 sequence reads: CASSLGGTEDSPLHF. The CDR3 coding sequence is TGTGCCAGCAGTTTAGGTGGGACAGAAGATTCACCCCTCCACTTT. Full variable domain (outside the CDR3, taken from reference TRBV28 and TRBJ1-6): DVKVTQSSRYLVKRTGEKVFLECVQDMDHENMFWYRQDPGLGLRLIYFSYDVKMKEKGDIPEGYSVSREKKERFSLILESASTNQTSMYLCASSLGGTEDSPLHFGNGTRLTVT.

The chain uses TRBV11-2 and TRBJ2-7; 7 bases map to TRBD2. Losses at the gene ends were 2 bases for V and 4 bases for J; bases not matched to a gene: 2. This CDR3 has 13 amino acids. Germline-derived CDR1 and CDR2 are SGHAT and FQNNGV. Written as DNA, the CDR3 is TGTGCCAGCAGCTTAAGCGGGGAGTACGAGCAGTACTTC. Translating gives CASSLSGEYEQYF.

Points on this clone: Other DNA sequences in this sample translate to the same CDR3. The chain carries TRBV5-4 and TRBJ2-3; 9 bases agree with TRBD2. Germline V gene sequence: CDR1 SGHNT, CDR2 YYREEE (reference sequence). This CDR3 comprises 15 residues. V shed 9 bases, J shed 3 bases, and the junction held 11 bases outside the gene matches. CDR3 DNA sequence: TGTGCCATCCAGGCAGCGGGGGGCCGAACAGATACGCAGTATTTT. Translating it yields CAIQAAGGRTDTQYF.

The chain couples TRBV7-9 to TRBJ2-1; unclear D gene. The CDR3 is 12 residues long. V gave up 3 bases and J gave up 6 bases, with 6 bases separating them. Germline V gene data show CDR1 as SEHNR and CDR2 as FQNEAQ (reference sequence). The CDR3 region is CASSLEFNEQFF. The DNA of the CDR3 is TGTGCCAGCAGCTTGGAGTTCAATGAGCAGTTCTTC.

The chain combines TRBV19 with TRBJ1-5; weak D call: TRBD1 (6 bases). CDR1 and CDR2 from the germline V gene are LNHDA and SQIVND (reference sequence). This CDR3 spans 16 amino acids. The V end was cut by 7 bases, the J end by 5 bases, with 21 bases between. DNA of the CDR3: TGTGCCAGTACCCGAGAGCAGACAGGTATGGATCAGCCCCAGCATTTT. This codes for CASTREQTGMDQPQHF.

There are a few counts of this clone. The chain employs TRBV6-1 and TRBJ1-3; 8 nucleotides match TRBD1. Trimming took 8 bases from V and 4 from J; bases not matched to a gene: 7. Per the germline V gene, CDR1 is MNHNS and CDR2 is SASEGT. This CDR3 region has 14 residues. The CDR3 here is CASSGQGAGNTIYF. CDR3 DNA: TGTGCCAGCTCTGGACAGGGAGCGGGAAACACCATATATTTT.

The V gene is TRBV7-2, the J gene TRBJ2-3; TRBD1 matches 8 bases. Germline-derived CDR1 and CDR2 are SGHTA and FQGNSA. The CDR3 spans 14 residues. With V trimmed by 4 bases and J by 4 bases, 4 bases remained unmatched. In DNA form, the CDR3 reads TGTGCCAGCAGCTCCGGACAGGGCTCAGATACGCAGTATTTT. Translating gives CASSSGQGSDTQYF.

This clone was found a few times. The rearrangement uses TRBV7-2 and TRBJ2-3; possible D gene TRBD1, 5 bases. Germline V gene data show CDR1 as SGHTA and CDR2 as FQGNSA. The CDR3 has 16 amino acids. Trimming removed 5 bases at V and 2 bases at J, with 17 bases between. In nucleotides, the CDR3 is TGTGCCAGCAGCCTTCTTACAGGAGCGTCCACAGATACGCAGTATTTT. Translated: CASSLLTGASTDTQYF. Variable domain in full (rest from reference TRBV7-2 and TRBJ2-3): GAGVSQSPSNKVTEKGKDVELRCDPISGHTALYWYRQSLGQGLEFLIYFQGNSAPDKSGLPSDRFSAERTGGSVSTLTIQRTQQEDSAVYLCASSLLTGASTDTQYFGPGTRLTVL.

The rearrangement joins TRBV30 to TRBJ1-6, with D unresolved. The length of the CDR3 is 16 residues. Germline CDR1 and CDR2: GTSNPN and SVGIG (reference sequence). Trimming took off 3 bases at V and 3 bases at J, with 15 bases between the two ends. The CDR3 loop is CAWSRGSYHYNSPLHF. The CDR3 DNA follows: TGTGCCTGGAGCCGAGGCTCTTATCACTATAATTCACCCCTCCACTTT.

This chain uses TRBV13 with TRBJ2-7, with 13 bases lining up with TRBD2. The CDR3 sequence is 19 residues long. V lost 5 bases to trimming and J lost 2 bases; unmatched junction nucleotides: 15. Germline V gene data show CDR1 as PRHDT and CDR2 as FYEKMQ (reference sequence). The CDR3 coding sequence is TGTGCCAGCAGCCCACCGAGACTAGCGGGGGGCGTTATTACCTACGAGCAGTACTTC. Its translation is CASSPPRLAGGVITYEQYF.

This clone was counted once. The chain links TRBV7-2 to TRBJ2-3, with 8 bases lining up with TRBD1. This CDR3 has 15 residues. Trimming at V came to 4 bases and at J to 6 bases, leaving 9 bases not matched to a gene. Germline CDR1 and CDR2: SGHTA and FQGNSA. The CDR3 nucleotides are TGTGCCAGCAGCTATAACGGACAGGGATTCGATACGCAGTATTTT. Translated, it gives CASSYNGQGFDTQYF.

V usage is TRBV5-1 and J usage is TRBJ1-1; 10 positions agree with TRBD1. This CDR3 region has 16 residues. The J segment lost 1 base and the V segment lost 3 bases, leaving 6 bases of the junction unmatched. Germline V lookup: CDR1 SGHRS, CDR2 YFSETQ. CDR3 amino acids: CASSSRQGASNTEAFF. Here the CDR3 DNA reads TGCGCCAGCAGCTCTAGACAGGGGGCCTCGAACACTGAAGCTTTCTTT.

This clone has just a few counts. This chain connects TRBV6-5 to TRBJ1-5; no definite D call. CDR1 and CDR2 (germline): MNHEY, SVGAGI. V was clipped by 6 bases and J by 5 bases, with 14 bases between them. The CDR3 has 14 amino acids. CDR3 nucleotides: TGTGCCAGCAGACGCTCGGTTTTGGATCAGCCCCAGCATTTT. The encoded protein is CASRRSVLDQPQHF.